A single sample gave rise to the 8 T cell receptor beta chains below, sequenced in a study of blood T cell repertoires in COVID-19. Profiling relied on immunoSEQ multiplex PCR, and the TCRdb table lists in-frame clones only, not all of them. The profile shows some 490,000 clones, approximately 83% of them singletons. The sequencing sample was made of peripheral blood. The receptors here all came from a human donor in a cohort sampled during active COVID-19.

The chain employs TRBV29-1 and TRBJ2-6; 7 nucleotides agree with TRBD1. V lost 4 bases and J lost 0; bases outside the gene matches: 6. Germline V gives CDR1 SQVTM, CDR2 ANQGSEA. CDR3 length: 16 residues. The CDR3 coding sequence is TGCAGCGTTGCAGGGACAGCGATCTCTGGGGCCAACGTCCTGACTTTC. Its translation: CSVAGTAISGANVLTF. The whole variable domain, remainder taken from reference TRBV29-1 and TRBJ2-6, is SAVISQKPSRDICQRGTSLTIQCQVDSQVTMMFWYRQQPGQSLTLIATANQGSEATYESGFVIDKFPISRPNLTFSTLTVSNMSPEDSSIYLCSVAGTAISGANVLTFGAGSRLTVL.

V gene TRBV10-2 combines with J gene TRBJ2-7; 9 nucleotides match TRBD2. Germline V gene lookup returns CDR1 WSHSY and CDR2 SAAADI. The CDR3 spans 18 residues. Losses at the gene ends were 2 bases for V and 4 bases for J; bases not matched to a gene: 15. The CDR3 sequence: CASSENRVVAGASYEQYF. The CDR3 DNA is TGCGCCAGCAGTGAGAACAGGGTCGTAGCGGGAGCCTCTTACGAGCAGTACTTC.

This clone was seen a single time. This rearrangement joins TRBV27 to TRBJ1-2; 11 nucleotides agree with TRBD1. The CDR3 is made up of 18 amino acids. J gave up 5 bases and V 0 bases, and 11 bases lay outside the gene matches. CDR1 is MNHEY and CDR2 is SMNVEV in the germline V gene (reference sequence). The CDR3 is CASSLSGWTGGEGYGYTF. CDR3 sequence (DNA): TGTGCCAGCAGTTTATCGGGTTGGACAGGGGGCGAAGGGTATGGCTACACCTTC.

V gene TRBV5-1 combines with J gene TRBJ1-3; D is uncertain. V lost 0 bases to trimming and J lost 2 bases, with 6 bases between them. Germline V gene lookup returns CDR1 SGHRS and CDR2 YFSETQ. This CDR3 region has 14 residues. The DNA of the CDR3 is TGCGCCAGCAGCTTGGCGGGTACTGGAAACACCATATATTTT. Amino acid sequence: CASSLAGTGNTIYF.

The chain is built from TRBV2 and TRBJ1-5, with D uncertain. V was cut by 6 bases and J by 3 bases, with 6 bases left in between. Germline lookup yields CDR1 SNHLY and CDR2 FYNNEI. This CDR3 is built from 12 residues. The CDR3 here is CASSQINQPQHF. CDR3 DNA: TGTGCCAGCAGCCAGATCAATCAGCCCCAGCATTTT.

CDR3 sequence: CASSATRGVGADTQYF. The CDR3 nucleotides are TGTGCCAGCAGTGCAACCCGCGGGGTAGGGGCAGATACGCAGTATTTT. The V gene is TRBV25-1, the J gene TRBJ2-3; maybe TRBD2 (6 bases). V was pared by 4 bases and J by 4 bases, with 18 bases between. The CDR3 has 16 residues. Germline V gene lookup returns CDR1 MGHDK and CDR2 SYGVNS.

V is TRBV6-6 and J is TRBJ2-7; D is possibly TRBD1 (5 bases). V was shortened by 0 bases and J by 2 bases, with 8 bases between the two germline ends. The CDR3 has 14 residues. CDR1 is MNHNY and CDR2 is SVGAGI in the germline V gene (reference sequence). The CDR3 region has the DNA TGTGCCAGCAGTTACTCGACAGTAACCTACGAGCAGTACTTC. This sequence encodes CASSYSTVTYEQYF.

This chain joins TRBV20-1 and TRBJ2-5; D call uncertain. CDR1 DFQATT and CDR2 SNEGSKA come from the germline V gene (reference sequence). There are 14 residues in the CDR3. V lost 3 bases and J 0 bases, leaving 11 bases between the germline ends. CDR3 DNA: TGCAGTGCTAGTCTGCAGATGTACCAAGAGACCCAGTACTTC. Its protein product is CSASLQMYQETQYF.